The 5 T cell receptor beta chains reported below all come from one sample, sequenced in a study of T cell responses to AZD1222 COVID-19 vaccine (dated by TCRdb to the early 2020s). The time point label, read with the paper, signifies: about 28 days (+/-7) after the second vaccine dose. Library method: the immunoSEQ multiplex PCR assay. TCRdb retrieved this table from immuneACCESS and kept in-frame rearrangements only. Not all clones are present; in checked studies, unresolved V genes account for under half, and no reason is known for the remainder. The sample table shows about 26,000 clones, and about nine tenths are seen once. About 2.5% of the sample is in the top ten clones. Specimen: peripheral blood, collected 28 days after the second AZD1222 dose. The receptors were gathered from an adult who received the AZD1222 COVID-19 vaccine.

This chain links TRBV3-1 (or the pseudogene TRBV3-2) with TRBJ1-1; D remains ambiguous. The V gene lost 4 bases and the J gene lost 6 bases, with 18 bases spanning the gap. The CDR3 runs to 15 residues. The germline V gene has CDR1 LGHDT and CDR2 YNNKEL (reference sequence). The CDR3 DNA reads TGTGCCAGCAGCCCGAATCTAAGAGGACGGCCTGAAGCTTTCTTT. This gives the protein CASSPNLRGRPEAFF.

The CDR3 protein is CASSPDSTGSSTPAFF. CDR3 bases: TGCGCCAGCAGCCCCGACTCCACAGGATCCTCTACCCCGGCTTTCTTT. V gene TRBV4-3 combines with J gene TRBJ1-1; D is perhaps TRBD1 (5 bases). V was pared by 4 bases and J by 11 bases, with 26 bases between. The CDR3 has 16 residues. The germline V gene encodes CDR1 LGHNA and CDR2 YSLEER.

V and J are TRBV7-2 and TRBJ2-2; TRBD2 is a possible D gene (6 bases). The V gene's germline CDR1 is SGHTA and CDR2 FQGNSA. V gave up 5 bases and J gave up 5 bases, with 18 bases separating them. The CDR3 spans 16 residues. The CDR3 region is CASSLTRASVTGELFF. In nucleotides, the CDR3 is TGTGCCAGCAGCCTCACCCGGGCTAGCGTTACCGGGGAGCTGTTTTTT. The entire variable domain, with the rest obtained from reference TRBV7-2 and TRBJ2-2, is as follows: GAGVSQSPSNKVTEKGKDVELRCDPISGHTALYWYRQSLGQGLEFLIYFQGNSAPDKSGLPSDRFSAERTGGSVSTLTIQRTQQEDSAVYLCASSLTRASVTGELFFGEGSRLTVL.

This chain joins TRBV19 and TRBJ2-7; D might be TRBD2 (6 bases). V was pared by 4 bases and J by 7 bases, with 17 bases between. Germline CDR1 LNHDA, CDR2 SQIVND (reference sequence). The CDR3 covers 14 residues. CDR3 nucleotides: TGTGCCAGTAGTAAGACCGGGCCCGGGGGAGAGCAGTACTTC. Its translation: CASSKTGPGGEQYF.

This sequence joins TRBV3-1 (or the pseudogene TRBV3-2) and TRBJ1-5; unclear D gene. This CDR3 contains 14 residues. V was cut by 0 bases and J by 10 bases, with 13 bases left in between. CDR1 and CDR2 (germline): LGHDT, YNNKEL (reference sequence). CDR3 DNA: TGTGCCAGCAGCCAAGACAGGACCCCCAGACCCCAGCATTTT. It translates to CASSQDRTPRPQHF.